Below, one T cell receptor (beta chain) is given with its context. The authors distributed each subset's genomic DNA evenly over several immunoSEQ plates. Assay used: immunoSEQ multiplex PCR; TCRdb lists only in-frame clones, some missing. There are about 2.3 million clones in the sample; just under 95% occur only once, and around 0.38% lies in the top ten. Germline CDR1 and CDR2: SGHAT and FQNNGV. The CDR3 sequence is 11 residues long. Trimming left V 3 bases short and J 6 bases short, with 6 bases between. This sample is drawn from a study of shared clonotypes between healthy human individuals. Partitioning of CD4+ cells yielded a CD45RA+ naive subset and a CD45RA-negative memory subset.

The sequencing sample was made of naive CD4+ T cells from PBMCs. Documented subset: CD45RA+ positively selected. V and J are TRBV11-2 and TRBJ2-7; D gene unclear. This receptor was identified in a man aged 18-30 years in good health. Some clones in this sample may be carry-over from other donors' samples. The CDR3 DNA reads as TGTGCCAGCAGCTTCTATAGCGAGCAGTACTTC. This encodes CASSFYSEQYF.